In its sample, the clone carrying this T cell receptor (beta chain) was seen a few times. The source of the sample is a study of Ad26.COV2.S vaccination and SARS-CoV-2 variants. Described treatment: some 19 received Ad26.COV2.S at low or high dose, single or two shots; about five received placebo; per-sample allocation not given. Sampling happened 63 days after the first vaccine or placebo injection. The V segment lost 5 bases and the J segment 5 bases; nucleotides outside the gene matches: 9. The CDR3 is 15 residues long. The germline V gene has CDR1 LNHDA and CDR2 SQIVND (reference sequence). Using immunoSEQ multiplex PCR, the repertoire was profiled, and TCRdb retains in-frame clones only, with some absent. This sample has about 350,000 clones, with approximately 90% found just once.

The V gene is TRBV19, the J gene TRBJ2-5; 9 bases match TRBD1. The clonotype originates from a person aged 18-65 years who received the Ad26.COV2.S COVID-19 vaccine or a placebo. This specimen was peripheral blood, taken in a trial of Ad26.COV2.S vaccine versus placebo. The CDR3 reads CASSWGQGHGETQYF. CDR3 sequence (DNA): TGTGCCAGTAGTTGGGGACAGGGTCACGGGGAGACCCAGTACTTC. Together with reference TRBV19 and TRBJ2-5, the CDR3 gives the full variable domain: DGGITQSPKYLFRKEGQNVTLSCEQNLNHDAMYWYRQDPGQGLRLIYYSQIVNDFQKGDIAEGYSVSREKKESFPLTVTSAQKNPTAFYLCASSWGQGHGETQYFGPGTRLLVL.